The 15 T cell receptor beta chains below all came from one sample that was sequenced in a study of cytomegalovirus exposure and HLA in healthy donors. The PCR ran on 60 Vbeta and 13 Jbeta primers. The repertoire was sequenced with immunoSEQ multiplex PCR; TCRdb's copy has only in-frame clones and lacks some. The repertoire consists of about 75,000 clones, with roughly 88% occurring once and the leading ten covering 18%. The sequenced sample consisted of PBMCs. These receptors originate from a man aged 70-80 years in good health and CMV-seropositive.

Here the CDR3 reads CASSIQQGYEQYF. The CDR3 DNA is TGTGCCAGTAGTATACAACAGGGCTACGAGCAGTACTTC. The chain joins TRBV19 to TRBJ2-7; a weak D match, TRBD1 (6 bases). V lost 2 bases and J lost 3, with 8 bases in between. Germline values: CDR1 LNHDA, CDR2 SQIVND (reference sequence). The CDR3 covers 13 residues.

Concerning this clone: Distinct nucleotide sequences in the sample also encode this CDR3. The chain employs TRBV5-1 and TRBJ2-5, with TRBD2 matching over 12 bases. The CDR3 contains 15 residues. Per germline, CDR1 SGHRS and CDR2 YFSETQ. Unmatched junction bases numbered 5, after V lost 3 bases and J lost 5 bases. Here the CDR3 DNA reads TGCGCCAGCAGCTCTAGCGGGAGGGCCGGGGAGACCCAGTACTTC. Protein product: CASSSSGRAGETQYF.

Only a few counts were recorded for this clone. The chain uses TRBV28 and TRBJ1-2; TRBD1 is a possible D gene (6 bases). The V gene lost 6 bases and the J gene lost 0 bases, with 14 bases spanning the gap. Germline CDR1 and CDR2: MDHEN and SYDVKM. The CDR3 is made up of 15 amino acids. CDR3: CASSVLDRTNYGYTF. CDR3 DNA sequence: TGTGCCAGCAGCGTATTGGACAGAACTAACTATGGCTACACCTTC.

The CDR3, as DNA: TGTGCCAGCAGCTTAGATATGGTGAGCGGCTACACCTTC. Amino acid sequence: CASSLDMVSGYTF. This chain connects TRBV11-2 to TRBJ1-2; D not resolved. V shed 0 bases and J shed 8 bases, with 10 bases lying between them. The CDR3 has 13 amino acids. In germline, CDR1 is SGHAT, CDR2 FQNNGV.

The rearrangement uses TRBV7-2 and TRBJ1-2; D possibly corresponds to TRBD1 (5 bases). There are 15 residues in the CDR3. Per the germline V gene, CDR1 is SGHTA and CDR2 is FQGNSA. V was cut by 0 bases and J by 1 base, with 9 bases left in between. CDR3: CASSLAQAINYGYTF. The CDR3, as DNA: TGTGCCAGCAGCTTAGCACAGGCGATTAACTATGGCTACACCTTC.

The CDR3 nucleotides are TGTGCCAGCAGTTACTCGGCAGGCTATGAGCAGTTCTTC. Protein: CASSYSAGYEQFF. This chain joins TRBV6-5 and TRBJ2-1; D is unclear. This CDR3 is 13 amino acids long. CDR1 is MNHEY and CDR2 is SVGAGI in the germline V gene. V was pared by 0 bases and J by 8 bases, with 8 bases between.

The chain has TRBV5-1 and TRBJ2-5; D remains unclear. Germline CDR1 is SGHRS and CDR2 is YFSETQ. The CDR3 spans 13 residues. The ends were cut back, 2 bases at V and 1 base at J, with 6 bases in the middle. The CDR3 protein is CASSLSSQETQYF. The CDR3 nucleotides are TGCGCCAGCAGCTTAAGTAGCCAAGAGACCCAGTACTTC.

This clone was counted only a few times. V gene TRBV9 combines with J gene TRBJ2-2; D is unresolved. The CDR3 totals 12 residues. With 4 bases removed from V and 3 bases from J, the gap between germline ends came to 4 bases. Germline CDR1 and CDR2: SGDLS and YYNGEE. DNA of the CDR3: TGTGCCAGCAGCCTCGACACCGGGGAGCTGTTTTTT. Amino acid sequence: CASSLDTGELFF.

The chain recombines TRBV14 with TRBJ2-4, with D possibly being TRBD2 (5 bases). Trimming stripped 0 bases from V and 5 bases from J, with 8 bases between. The CDR3 runs to 14 residues. The germline V gene encodes CDR1 SGHDN and CDR2 FVKESK. CDR3 sequence reads: CASSQDRGQNIQYF. CDR3 coding DNA: TGTGCCAGCAGCCAAGATCGCGGGCAAAACATTCAGTACTTC.

The chain has TRBV19 and TRBJ1-4; no clear D. The CDR3 covers 15 residues. The germline V gene has CDR1 LNHDA and CDR2 SQIVND (reference sequence). The germline V and J ends were trimmed by 5 bases and 2 bases, with 12 bases remaining between them. The CDR3 DNA reads as TGTGCCAGTAGTCGGCCGAAACAGACTAATGAAAAACTGTTTTTT. This gives the protein CASSRPKQTNEKLFF.

This clone was seen a single time. J is TRBJ1-5 and V is TRBV7-2, with 9 nucleotides matching TRBD1. The CDR3 loop spans 14 amino acids. V trimming: 5 bases; J trimming: 4 bases; junction bases outside the gene matches: 3. Per the germline V gene, CDR1 is SGHTA and CDR2 is FQGNSA. The CDR3 region is CASSTGTGNQPQHF. The CDR3 nucleotides are TGTGCCAGCAGCACTGGGACAGGGAATCAGCCCCAGCATTTT.

The CDR3 DNA is TGTGCCAGCAGCAACCGACAGGGATATTCACCCCTCCACTTT. Translation: CASSNRQGYSPLHF. The J gene is TRBJ1-6, the V gene TRBV5-6, with TRBD1 identical over 7 bases. The V and J ends lost 4 bases and 8 bases, in that order; junction bases with no gene match: 6. The CDR3 extends over 14 amino acids. Germline loops: CDR1 SGHDT, CDR2 YYEEEE.

This chain joins TRBV28 and TRBJ1-5, with TRBD1 as a possible D gene (6 bases). This CDR3 region has 15 residues. V was cut by 5 bases and J by 3 bases, with 14 bases left in between. CDR1 is MDHEN, CDR2 SYDVKM, per germline. The CDR3 DNA reads as TGTGCCAGCAGTACCACCGACAGGTTCAATCAGCCCCAGCATTTT. It encodes CASSTTDRFNQPQHF.

V and J are TRBV7-2 and TRBJ2-7; 10 bases map to TRBD2. Trimming took 5 bases from V and 5 from J; bases not matched to a gene: 12. This CDR3 has 16 residues. CDR1 is SGHTA and CDR2 is FQGNSA in the germline V gene. This chain's CDR3 is CASSHLQRGGRNEQYF. CDR3 nucleotide sequence: TGTGCCAGCAGCCACCTTCAGCGGGGGGGCCGGAACGAGCAGTACTTC. The full variable domain, completed using reference TRBV7-2 and TRBJ2-7, is GAGVSQSPSNKVTEKGKDVELRCDPISGHTALYWYRQSLGQGLEFLIYFQGNSAPDKSGLPSDRFSAERTGGSVSTLTIQRTQQEDSAVYLCASSHLQRGGRNEQYFGPGTRLTVT.

V is TRBV7-3 and J is TRBJ2-3; 7 nucleotides line up with TRBD2. The ends lost 8 bases at V and 5 bases at J; junction bases unmatched: 10. CDR1 and CDR2 (germline): SGHTA, FQGTGA. This CDR3 spans 14 amino acids. In DNA, the CDR3 is TGTGCCAGCGGAGCGGGAAAGCTCAAAGATACGCAGTATTTT. Translation gives CASGAGKLKDTQYF.